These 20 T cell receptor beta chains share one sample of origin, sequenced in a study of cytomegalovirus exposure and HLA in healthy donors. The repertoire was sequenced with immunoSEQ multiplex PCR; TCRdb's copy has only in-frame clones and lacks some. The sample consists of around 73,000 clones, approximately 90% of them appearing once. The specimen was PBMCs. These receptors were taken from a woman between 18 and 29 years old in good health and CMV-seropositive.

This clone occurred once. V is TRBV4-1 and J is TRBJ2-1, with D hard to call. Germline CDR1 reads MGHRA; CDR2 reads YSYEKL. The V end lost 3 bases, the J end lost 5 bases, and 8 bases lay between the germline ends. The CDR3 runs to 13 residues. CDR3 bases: TGCGCCAGCAGCCAGGGCAGTCACAATGAGCAGTTCTTC. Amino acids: CASSQGSHNEQFF.

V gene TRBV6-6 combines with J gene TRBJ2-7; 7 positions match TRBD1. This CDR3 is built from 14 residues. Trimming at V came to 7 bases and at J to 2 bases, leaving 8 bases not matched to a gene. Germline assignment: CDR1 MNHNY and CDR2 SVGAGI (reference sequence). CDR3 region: CASTVDRPAYEQYF. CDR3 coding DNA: TGTGCCAGCACCGTGGACAGGCCAGCCTACGAGCAGTACTTC.

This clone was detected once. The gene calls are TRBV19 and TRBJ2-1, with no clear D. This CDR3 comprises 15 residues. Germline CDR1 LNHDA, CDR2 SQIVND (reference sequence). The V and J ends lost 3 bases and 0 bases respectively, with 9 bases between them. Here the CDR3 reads CASSIVIFSYNEQFF. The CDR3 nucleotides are TGTGCCAGTAGTATTGTCATTTTCTCCTACAATGAGCAGTTCTTC.

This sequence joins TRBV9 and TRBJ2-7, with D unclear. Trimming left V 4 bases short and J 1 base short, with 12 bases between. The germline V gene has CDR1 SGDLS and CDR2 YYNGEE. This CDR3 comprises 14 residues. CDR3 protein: CASSPQIKSYEQYF. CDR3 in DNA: TGTGCCAGCAGCCCCCAGATCAAATCCTACGAGCAGTACTTC.

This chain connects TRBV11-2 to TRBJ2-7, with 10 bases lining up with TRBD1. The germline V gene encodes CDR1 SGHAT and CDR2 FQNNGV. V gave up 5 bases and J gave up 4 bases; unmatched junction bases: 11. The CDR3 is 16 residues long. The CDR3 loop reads CASSPRWTGGEYEQYF. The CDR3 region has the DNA TGTGCCAGCAGCCCCCGGTGGACAGGGGGTGAATACGAGCAGTACTTC.

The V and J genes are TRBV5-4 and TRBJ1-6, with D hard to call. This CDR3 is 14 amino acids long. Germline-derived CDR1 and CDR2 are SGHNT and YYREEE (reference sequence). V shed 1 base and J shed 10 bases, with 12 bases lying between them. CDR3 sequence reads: CASSLHGSGSPLHF. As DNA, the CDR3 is TGTGCCAGCAGCTTGCACGGCAGCGGATCACCCCTCCACTTT.

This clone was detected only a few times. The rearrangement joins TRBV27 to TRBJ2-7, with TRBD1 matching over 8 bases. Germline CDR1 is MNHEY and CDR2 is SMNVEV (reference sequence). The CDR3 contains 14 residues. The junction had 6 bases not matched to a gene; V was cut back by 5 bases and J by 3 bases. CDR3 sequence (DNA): TGTGCCAGCAGTACAAGGGACAGGTTCTACGAGCAGTACTTC. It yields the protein CASSTRDRFYEQYF.

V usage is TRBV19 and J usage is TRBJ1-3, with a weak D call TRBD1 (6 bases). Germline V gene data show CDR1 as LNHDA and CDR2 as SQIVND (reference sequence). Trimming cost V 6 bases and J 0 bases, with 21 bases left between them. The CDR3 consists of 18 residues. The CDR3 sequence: CASRSTGHSFTSGNTIYF. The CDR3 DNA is TGTGCCAGTAGGTCGACGGGACATTCCTTTACCTCTGGAAACACCATATATTTT.

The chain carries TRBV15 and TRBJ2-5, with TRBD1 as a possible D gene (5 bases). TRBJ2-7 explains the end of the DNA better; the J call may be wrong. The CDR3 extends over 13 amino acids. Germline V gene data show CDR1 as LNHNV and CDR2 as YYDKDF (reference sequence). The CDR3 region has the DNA TGTGCCACCAGCAACCCGACGGACAACGAGCAGTACTTC. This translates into CATSNPTDNEQYF.

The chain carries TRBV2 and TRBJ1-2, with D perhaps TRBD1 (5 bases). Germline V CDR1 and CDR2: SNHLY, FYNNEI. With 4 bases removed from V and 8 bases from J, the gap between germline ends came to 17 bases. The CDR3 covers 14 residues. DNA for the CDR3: TGTGCCAGCAGTGCGCAGATGGGGCCTAGGGGCTACACCTTC. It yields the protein CASSAQMGPRGYTF.

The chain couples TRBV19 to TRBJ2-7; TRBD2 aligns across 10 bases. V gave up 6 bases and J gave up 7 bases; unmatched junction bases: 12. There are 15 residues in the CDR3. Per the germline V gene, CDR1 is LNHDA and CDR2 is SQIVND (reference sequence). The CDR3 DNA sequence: TGTGCCAGTAGCAGTCGGTTAGGACTAGCGGCTGAGCAGTACTTC. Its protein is CASSSRLGLAAEQYF.

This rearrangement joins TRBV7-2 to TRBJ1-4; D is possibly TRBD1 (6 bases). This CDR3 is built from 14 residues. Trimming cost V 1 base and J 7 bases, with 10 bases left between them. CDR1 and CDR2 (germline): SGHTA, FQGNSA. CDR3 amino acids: CASSLGGGPEKLFF. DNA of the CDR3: TGTGCCAGCAGCTTAGGGGGGGGCCCTGAAAAACTGTTTTTT. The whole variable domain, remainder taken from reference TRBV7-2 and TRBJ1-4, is GAGVSQSPSNKVTEKGKDVELRCDPISGHTALYWYRQSLGQGLEFLIYFQGNSAPDKSGLPSDRFSAERTGGSVSTLTIQRTQQEDSAVYLCASSLGGGPEKLFFGSGTQLSVL.

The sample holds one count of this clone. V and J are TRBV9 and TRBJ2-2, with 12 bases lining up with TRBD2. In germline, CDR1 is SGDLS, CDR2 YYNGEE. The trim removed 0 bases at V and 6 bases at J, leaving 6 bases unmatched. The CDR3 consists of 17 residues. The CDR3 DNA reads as TGTGCCAGCAGCGTAGTTATGCTAGCGGGAGGGCCCGGGGAGCTGTTTTTT. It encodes CASSVVMLAGGPGELFF.

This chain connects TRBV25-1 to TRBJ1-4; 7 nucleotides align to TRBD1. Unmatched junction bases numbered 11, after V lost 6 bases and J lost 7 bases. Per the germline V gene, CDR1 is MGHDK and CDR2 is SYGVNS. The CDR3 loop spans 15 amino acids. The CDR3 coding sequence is TGTGCCAGCAGCCCCCAGACAGGGCGCGCTGAAAAACTGTTTTTT. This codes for CASSPQTGRAEKLFF.

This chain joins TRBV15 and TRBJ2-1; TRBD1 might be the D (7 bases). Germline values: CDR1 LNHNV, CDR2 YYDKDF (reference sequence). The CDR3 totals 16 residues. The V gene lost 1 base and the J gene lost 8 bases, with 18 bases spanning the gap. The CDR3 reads CATSRAGGGGGDEQFF. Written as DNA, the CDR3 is TGTGCCACCAGCAGAGCAGGAGGAGGGGGCGGGGATGAGCAGTTCTTC.

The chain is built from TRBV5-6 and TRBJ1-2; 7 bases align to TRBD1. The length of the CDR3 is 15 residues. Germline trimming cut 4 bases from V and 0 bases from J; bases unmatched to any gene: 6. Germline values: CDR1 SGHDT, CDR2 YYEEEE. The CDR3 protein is CASSPGQRTNYGYTF. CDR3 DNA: TGTGCCAGCAGCCCGGGACAGCGTACTAACTATGGCTACACCTTC.

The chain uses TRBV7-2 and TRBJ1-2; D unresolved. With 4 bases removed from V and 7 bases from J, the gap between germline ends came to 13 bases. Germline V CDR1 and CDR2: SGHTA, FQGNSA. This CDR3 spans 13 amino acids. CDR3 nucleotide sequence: TGTGCCAGCAGCTCCATGAGCGTTGCTGGCTACACCTTC. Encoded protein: CASSSMSVAGYTF.

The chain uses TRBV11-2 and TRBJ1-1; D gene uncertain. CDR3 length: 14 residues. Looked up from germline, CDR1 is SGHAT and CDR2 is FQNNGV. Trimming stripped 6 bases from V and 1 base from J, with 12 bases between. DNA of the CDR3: TGTGCCAGCAGGACCGGGAGAGCGAACACTGAAGCTTTCTTT. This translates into CASRTGRANTEAFF.

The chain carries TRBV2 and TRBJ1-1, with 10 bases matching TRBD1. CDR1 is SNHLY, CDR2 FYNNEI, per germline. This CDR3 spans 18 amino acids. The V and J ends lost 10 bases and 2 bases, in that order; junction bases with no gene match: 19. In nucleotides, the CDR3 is TGTGCCACAAACCACCGGGACAGGGGATTTTGGACTAACACTGAAGCTTTCTTT. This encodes CATNHRDRGFWTNTEAFF.

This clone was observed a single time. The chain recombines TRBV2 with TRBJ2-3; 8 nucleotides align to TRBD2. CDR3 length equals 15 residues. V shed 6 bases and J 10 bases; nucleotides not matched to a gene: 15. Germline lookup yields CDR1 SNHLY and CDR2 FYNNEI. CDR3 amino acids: CASRMTSAPGVAQYF. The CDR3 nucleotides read TGTGCCAGCAGAATGACTAGCGCCCCCGGGGTAGCGCAGTATTTT. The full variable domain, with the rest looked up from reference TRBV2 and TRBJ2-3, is EPEVTQTPSHQVTQMGQEVILRCVPISNHLYFYWYRQILGQKVEFLVSFYNNEISEKSEIFDDQFSVERPDGSNFTLKIRSTKLEDSAMYFCASRMTSAPGVAQYFGPGTRLTVL.